Below, 25 T cell receptor beta chains from the same sample are listed, as sequenced in a study of shared clonotypes between healthy human individuals. Data came from immunoSEQ multiplex PCR; TCRdb stores just in-frame clones and leaves some out. The sample yields 550,000 to 850,000 clones, 72% seen once. Sequencing input: memory CD4+ T cells sorted from blood. Stated subset: CD45RA-negative fraction. The receptor set was obtained from a woman aged 30 to 39 in good health.

The rearrangement links TRBV30 to TRBJ1-1; no firm D call. V gave up 2 bases and J gave up 0 bases, with 13 bases separating them. From germline, CDR1 is GTSNPN and CDR2 SVGIG (reference sequence). This CDR3 has 15 amino acids. The CDR3 region is CAWSRRDGLNTEAFF. The CDR3 bases are TGTGCCTGGAGTCGACGCGACGGGTTGAACACTGAAGCTTTCTTT.

This chain links TRBV19 with TRBJ2-7, with D perhaps matching TRBD1 (6 bases). Per the germline V gene, CDR1 is LNHDA and CDR2 is SQIVND (reference sequence). V was trimmed by 5 bases and J by 0 bases, leaving 8 bases between them. The CDR3 spans 13 residues. The CDR3: CASSQGNSYEQYF. CDR3 DNA: TGTGCCAGTAGTCAGGGGAACTCCTACGAGCAGTACTTC.

Only a few counts were recorded for this clone. V usage is TRBV29-1 and J usage is TRBJ1-2; D not resolved. CDR1 is SQVTM, CDR2 ANQGSEA, per germline. V dropped 6 bases and J dropped 6 bases, with 5 bases sitting between them. The CDR3 loop spans 9 amino acids. For the CDR3, the DNA is TGCAGCGTCGGGCATGGCTACACCTTC. Its protein product is CSVGHGYTF.

V usage is TRBV2 and J usage is TRBJ2-1; 8 bases match TRBD2. V shed 5 bases, J shed 4 bases, and the junction held 7 bases outside the gene matches. The CDR3 runs 15 residues. In germline, CDR1 is SNHLY, CDR2 FYNNEI. DNA for the CDR3: TGTGCCAGCAGTCCTATGTCGGGAGGGTACAATGAGCAGTTCTTC. As protein: CASSPMSGGYNEQFF.

The chain carries TRBV5-4 and TRBJ2-2; 8 nucleotides align to TRBD1. Per germline, CDR1 SGHNT and CDR2 YYREEE (reference sequence). Unmatched junction bases numbered 13, after V lost 5 bases and J lost 7 bases. The CDR3 loop spans 16 amino acids. The chain's CDR3 is CASRDRAGGAGGELFF. CDR3 sequence (DNA): TGTGCCAGCAGAGACCGGGCAGGGGGCGCCGGCGGGGAGCTGTTTTTT.

The J gene is TRBJ2-1, the V gene TRBV21-1; the table gives TRBD2 as D, unverified against the DNA. TRBV21-1 is given as a pseudogene. The CDR3 has 22 amino acids. In DNA form, the CDR3 reads TGTGCCAGCAGCGGACGAAACGCTAGCGGGAGGACTTTTCCGAGCTCCTACAATGAGCAGTTCTTC. Translation gives CASSGRNASGRTFPSSYNEQFF.

The chain joins TRBV11-2 to TRBJ2-1; D gene ambiguous. This CDR3 contains 13 residues. Trimming removed 0 bases at V and 15 bases at J, with 15 bases between. CDR1 and CDR2 (germline): SGHAT, FQNNGV. CDR3 DNA sequence: TGTGCCAGCAGCTTAGATACGTATAGCTCCGGGTTCTTC. Its protein is CASSLDTYSSGFF.

This clone was counted between two and nine times. The same CDR3 is also encoded by other DNA sequences in this sample. V and J are TRBV11-1 and TRBJ2-1; 8 bases are a match to TRBD1. Germline assignment: CDR1 SGHAT and CDR2 FQDESV (reference sequence). The CDR3 totals 14 residues. Losses at the gene ends were 4 bases for V and 3 bases for J; bases not matched to a gene: 2. For the CDR3, the DNA is TGTGCCAGCAGCTCAGGGGGCGGCTACAATGAGCAGTTCTTC. This translates into CASSSGGGYNEQFF.

The rearrangement uses TRBV29-1 and TRBJ2-1, with D uncertain. The germline CDR1 and CDR2 sequences are SQVTM and ANQGSEA. V was cut by 7 bases and J by 9 bases, with 19 bases left in between. The CDR3 is made up of 13 amino acids. This CDR3 reads CSASTSSVAEQFF. Here the CDR3 DNA reads TGCAGCGCCTCAACCTCGTCAGTTGCTGAGCAGTTCTTC.

Ten or more counts support this clone. The rearrangement uses TRBV30 and TRBJ1-1; TRBD1 might be the D (6 bases). CDR1 and CDR2 from the germline V gene are GTSNPN and SVGIG (reference sequence). V lost 1 base to trimming and J lost 6 bases, with 6 bases between them. This CDR3 has 11 amino acids. CDR3 nucleotide sequence: TGTGCCTGGAGTGGGACAGCTGAAGCTTTCTTT. Protein: CAWSGTAEAFF.

The chain recombines TRBV6-1 with TRBJ2-7, with D perhaps given as TRBD1 or TRBD2 (5 bases each). Per germline, CDR1 MNHNS and CDR2 SASEGT. This CDR3 has 15 residues. V lost 4 bases to trimming and J lost 5 bases, with 18 bases between them. The CDR3 sequence is CASSAPGRTSNEQYF. CDR3 DNA: TGTGCCAGCAGTGCACCGGGACGGACTTCCAACGAGCAGTACTTC.

This chain uses TRBV28 with TRBJ2-7, with D perhaps being TRBD1 or TRBD2 (5 bases each). Germline V lookup: CDR1 MDHEN, CDR2 SYDVKM. This CDR3 is 15 amino acids long. The V end lost 4 bases, the J end lost 2 bases, and 15 bases lay between the germline ends. The CDR3 reads CASSSLGESPYEQYF. CDR3 coding DNA: TGTGCCAGCAGTTCTCTAGGGGAGAGCCCCTACGAGCAGTACTTC. The full variable domain, with the rest looked up from reference TRBV28 and TRBJ2-7, is DVKVTQSSRYLVKRTGEKVFLECVQDMDHENMFWYRQDPGLGLRLIYFSYDVKMKEKGDIPEGYSVSREKKERFSLILESASTNQTSMYLCASSSLGESPYEQYFGPGTRLTVT.

Notes on this clone: The junction departs from germline at one end; a sequencing error may be responsible. The rearrangement links TRBV5-3 to TRBJ2-7, with TRBD2 matching over 7 bases. TRBV5-3 is reported as an ORF; its role is uncertain. The CDR3 has 13 amino acids. The CDR3 spells CASSLSGLDEQYF. Here the CDR3 DNA reads TGTGCCAGCAGCTTGAGTGGACTAGACGAGCAGTACTTC.

This clone was counted only a few times. The chain joins TRBV11-2 to TRBJ1-4, with D unresolved. The CDR3 has 19 residues. The germline V gene has CDR1 SGHAT and CDR2 FQNNGV. Trimming left V 0 bases short and J 0 bases short, with 17 bases between. The CDR3 reads CASSLDPGAIRTTNEKLFF. Here the CDR3 DNA reads TGTGCCAGCAGCTTAGATCCCGGAGCCATTAGAACAACTAATGAAAAACTGTTTTTT. The complete variable domain, with remaining parts taken from reference TRBV11-2 and TRBJ1-4, reads EAGVAQSPRYKIIEKRQSVAFWCNPISGHATLYWYQQILGQGPKLLIQFQNNGVVDDSQLPKDRFSAERLKGVDSTLKIQPAKLEDSAVYLCASSLDPGAIRTTNEKLFFGSGTQLSVL.

The V and J genes are TRBV28 and TRBJ1-5; 9 nucleotides match TRBD1. Germline CDR1 is MDHEN and CDR2 is SYDVKM. Trimming removed 0 bases from V and 1 base from J; junction bases left unmatched: 7. The CDR3 is made up of 18 amino acids. CDR3 DNA sequence: TGTGCCAGCAGTTTATGGGGACAGGGAGAGGGGAGCAATCAGCCCCAGCATTTT. Translation gives CASSLWGQGEGSNQPQHF. The full variable domain, rest sourced from reference TRBV28 and TRBJ1-5, is DVKVTQSSRYLVKRTGEKVFLECVQDMDHENMFWYRQDPGLGLRLIYFSYDVKMKEKGDIPEGYSVSREKKERFSLILESASTNQTSMYLCASSLWGQGEGSNQPQHFGDGTRLSIL.

The table lists this clone with a few counts. The chain joins TRBV7-8 to TRBJ2-2; TRBD2 aligns across 9 bases. V trimming: 10 bases; J trimming: 4 bases; junction bases outside the gene matches: 16. The CDR3 covers 17 residues. CDR1 is SGHVS, CDR2 FQNEAQ, per germline. This chain's CDR3 is CATTLAGALAGTGELFF. CDR3 nucleotides: TGTGCCACGACTTTAGCGGGGGCACTGGCGGGCACCGGGGAGCTGTTTTTT.

This chain joins TRBV21-1 and TRBJ2-1. TRBV21-1 constitutes a pseudogene. CDR3 size: 16 residues. CDR3 region: CASSKVGAMVHNEQFF. The CDR3 DNA sequence: TGTGCCAGCAGCAAAGTCGGGGCGATGGTTCACAATGAGCAGTTCTTC.

Notes on this clone: This CDR3 is also generated by other DNA sequences in the sample. The genes are TRBV27 and TRBJ2-7; perhaps TRBD2 as D (6 bases). Germline V gene data show CDR1 as MNHEY and CDR2 as SMNVEV (reference sequence). The V gene lost 6 bases and the J gene lost 0 bases, with 9 bases spanning the gap. The CDR3 loop spans 13 amino acids. In DNA form, the CDR3 reads TGTGCCAGCAGGCGGGACTCCTCCTACGAGCAGTACTTC. Residues: CASRRDSSYEQYF.

The chain has TRBV10-3 and TRBJ2-1; 11 bases map to TRBD1. Looked up from germline, CDR1 is ENHRY and CDR2 is SYGVKD. CDR3 length: 15 residues. After removal of 4 bases from V and 8 bases from J, the junction contained 7 bases not matched to a gene. The CDR3 DNA follows: TGTGCCATCAGTGCGCCGGGACAGGGGGACGATGAGCAGTTCTTC. It specifies CAISAPGQGDDEQFF.

This clone showed up just once. This chain joins TRBV7-6 and TRBJ2-7, with TRBD2 matching over 14 bases. This CDR3 spans 16 amino acids. V lost 5 bases and J lost 4; bases outside the gene matches: 7. Germline CDR1 and CDR2: SGHVS and FNYEAQ. The CDR3 nucleotides are TGTGCCAGCAGCCCGGGGACTAGCGGGAGTCCTTACGAGCAGTACTTC. Translating it yields CASSPGTSGSPYEQYF.

As concerns this clone: A much larger clonotype is one base distant, so this may be a read error. The chain links TRBV2 to TRBJ2-6; D uncertain. Germline lookup yields CDR1 SNHLY and CDR2 FYNNEI. The ends were cut back, 2 bases at V and 0 bases at J, with 2 bases in the middle. The CDR3 extends over 14 amino acids. CDR3 region: CASSENSGANVLTF. The CDR3 nucleotides are TGTGCCAGCAGTGAAAACTCTGGGGCCAACGTCCTGACTTTC.

This clone was found many times. This chain uses TRBV29-1 with TRBJ2-3; a weak D match, TRBD1 (5 bases). In germline, CDR1 is SQVTM, CDR2 ANQGSEA. The V gene lost 5 bases and the J gene lost 1 base, with 16 bases spanning the gap. The CDR3 length is 15 residues. The CDR3 sequence is CSVFSGSLGTDTQYF. CDR3 sequence (DNA): TGCAGCGTTTTTTCAGGGTCGTTAGGCACAGATACGCAGTATTTT.

The chain uses TRBV14 and TRBJ2-5; a weak D match, TRBD1 (6 bases). V lost 3 bases to trimming and J lost 11 bases, with 19 bases between them. Germline V CDR1 and CDR2: SGHDN, FVKESK. The CDR3 loop spans 14 amino acids. CDR3 bases: TGTGCCAGCAGCCACGACTCGGACAGATCGCGGCAGTACTTC. Encoded protein: CASSHDSDRSRQYF.

The chain employs TRBV19 and TRBJ1-5; TRBD1 is a possible D gene (5 bases). Germline assignment: CDR1 LNHDA and CDR2 SQIVND (reference sequence). CDR3 length: 16 residues. V dropped 3 bases and J dropped 2 bases, with 14 bases sitting between them. In nucleotides, the CDR3 is TGTGCCAGTAGTATCCCCCCGTGGGGGGGCAATCAGCCCCAGCATTTT. As protein: CASSIPPWGGNQPQHF.

Details on this clone: This specimen includes other DNA sequences encoding the same CDR3. This chain joins TRBV28 and TRBJ1-3; 8 bases map to TRBD1. Germline V gene lookup returns CDR1 MDHEN and CDR2 SYDVKM. Trimming at V came to 3 bases and at J to 4 bases, leaving 2 bases not matched to a gene. The CDR3 spans 14 residues. This CDR3 reads CASSLDRVGNTIYF. The CDR3 DNA is TGTGCCAGCAGTTTGGACAGGGTGGGAAACACCATATATTTT.